This TCR beta chain was identified during a study of post-analysis software for immune sequencing data (dated by TCRdb to 2015 to 2017). Study-level background: Relapsing-remitting, secondary progressive and progressive-relapsing multiple sclerosis were recorded as disease courses, and subtype annotation was lacking for some patients. The multiple sclerosis patient repertoires were compared with roughly twelve previously published healthy control repertoires from donors aged roughly 6 to 25 years. A subset of samples was prepared in parallel using single-end sample barcoding, then pooled and co-amplified after Illumina adapter ligation. Study-wide findings and limitations: The multiple sclerosis patient group was slightly younger than the control group. Significantly lower normalized Chao1 diversity was found in multiple sclerosis patients than in controls, suggesting substantial peripheral T-cell clonal expansion. Direct clustering with F measure showed strong co-clustering of samples prepared in the same batch, prompting a batch-effect correction. Patients showed significantly higher frequencies than controls for a handful of TRBV segments, among them TRBV5-6, TRBV5-1 and TRBV20-1.

The trim is 6 bases for V and 2 bases for J, with a gap of 23 bases between the germline ends. CDR3 length: 19 amino acids, cysteine to phenylalanine. Only CDR3 DNA is held: 57 bases, read in frame from base 1. This clonotype has only a few counts. There is no known antigen for this receptor. Base qualities are missing; no much larger clone stands one base away. Receptors were amplified or captured by PCR. Instrument used: Illumina HiSeq 2500. Unique molecular identifiers were incorporated into TCR beta cDNA libraries to reduce PCR and sequencing biases. About 500,000 cDNA molecules were obtained per 1 to 10 million input T cells, so each molecule approximated one T cell. The patient libraries were prepared and sequenced with the same protocol used for the earlier healthy control dataset. Within a given batch, samples were prepared together, multiplexed and sequenced on the same HiSeq lane. As for the original processing: MIGEC was used to process the raw barcoded reads, and molecular identifier groups with only a single read were discarded before consensus assembly and CDR3 extraction. VDJtools was used for post-analysis of the clonotype tables, with diversity normalized by down-sampling every dataset to the smallest sample size. In repertoire overlap clustering, CDR3 amino acid sequences, but not nucleotide sequences, were matched to correct batch-related cross-sample contamination. Starting from the raw public reads, TCRdb applied fastp trimming at Q25, assembled clones with MiXCR and retained in-frame beta chains. Entries are consolidated by CDR3 protein sequence, retaining the most common genes and DNA. For this entry, the V and J calls and clone size follow TCRdb and not the study's own pipeline. In all, the sample holds hundreds of thousands of distinct CDR3 sequences, and about 60% of those were seen once. About 10% of the sample lies in the top ten.

To demonstrate the VDJtools post-analysis software, TCR beta repertoires were profiled from the peripheral blood of about a dozen young patients with multiple sclerosis. The multiple sclerosis patients were children and adolescents ranging in age from about 6 to 17 years. The rearrangement joined TRBV12-3 or TRBV12-4 to TRBJ2-6, and TRBD2 may be the D gene, going by 7 matching bases. Sequenced sample: blood. The clonotype originates from a girl aged 2 to 10 with multiple sclerosis. The CDR3 region: CASSPRGGLERTGANVLTF. The DNA sequence is given as TGTGCCAGCAGCCCTAGGGGGGGGCTGGAGCGAACTGGGGCCAACGTCCTGACTTTC.